This T cell receptor (beta chain) was recorded in a study of response to subunit inactivated influenza vaccine. TCRdb re-analysed the RT-PCR reads in MiXCR, keeping a single row per CDR3 protein. The table lists around 570,000 distinct CDR3 sequences, 11% of them singletons. This clonotype came up a few times. The germline gives CDR1 LGHNA, CDR2 YSLEER. The CDR3 consists of 16 residues. Trimming took 0 bases from V and 5 from J; bases not matched to a gene: 7. These data are also associated with another study on T cells expressing NK-cell markers. That study reports: Template switching by 5'RACE with UMIs generated the TCR beta cDNA. The share of CD8+ T cells held by dominant NKG2C+ clonotypes was about 1.0-8% in several donors. Questions lingered over whether expanded NKG2C+ T cell clones were HCMV-specific.

V gene TRBV4-3 combines with J gene TRBJ2-5, with 9 bases aligning to TRBD1. Sequencing was performed on PBMCs from blood, taken on the day of vaccination. The sequence was obtained from a man in his forties or fifties who received an inactivated influenza vaccine. In DNA form, the CDR3 reads TGCGCCAGCAGCCAAGATTGGGACAGGGCCGGGGAGACCCAGTACTTC. Translating gives CASSQDWDRAGETQYF.